These 5 T cell receptor beta chains were sequenced from one sample in a study of cytomegalovirus exposure and HLA in healthy donors. It was with 60 Vbeta and 13 Jbeta primers that the PCR ran. Profiling relied on immunoSEQ multiplex PCR, and the TCRdb table lists in-frame clones only, not all of them. The sample lists 120,000 or so clones; approximately 17% were seen once. Sequenced: PBMCs. The receptors derive from a female donor in good health and CMV-seropositive.

V usage is TRBV9 and J usage is TRBJ1-5; 9 positions agree with TRBD1. The CDR3 spans 15 residues. The V and J ends lost 0 bases and 7 bases, in that order; junction bases with no gene match: 5. CDR1 is SGDLS and CDR2 is YYNGEE in the germline V gene. The CDR3 reads CASSVAGQGIQPQHF. CDR3 nucleotide sequence: TGTGCCAGCAGCGTAGCTGGACAGGGGATCCAGCCCCAGCATTTT.

This chain uses TRBV11-2 with TRBJ1-5; 7 bases are shared with TRBD1. V lost 5 bases to trimming and J lost 6 bases; unmatched junction nucleotides: 7. The CDR3 extends over 14 amino acids. Germline CDR1 is SGHAT and CDR2 is FQNNGV. The CDR3 protein is CASSRTGAGQPQHF. CDR3 in DNA: TGTGCCAGCAGCCGAACAGGGGCTGGTCAGCCCCAGCATTTT.

The gene calls are TRBV11-2 and TRBJ2-4; 9 bases line up with TRBD2. The CDR3 is made up of 15 amino acids. The germline CDR1 and CDR2 sequences are SGHAT and FQNNGV. With 2 bases clipped from V and 12 bases from J, the junction kept 11 bases outside the gene matches. Here the CDR3 DNA reads TGTGCCAGCAGCTTATTGGATGCGGGGGGGTTTGCTCAGTACTTC. Protein: CASSLLDAGGFAQYF.

This chain links TRBV10-3 with TRBJ2-5; perhaps TRBD2 as D (6 bases). The germline gives CDR1 ENHRY, CDR2 SYGVKD. CDR3 length: 15 residues. V shed 6 bases and J shed 3 bases, with 17 bases lying between them. This CDR3 reads CAISRYSGNEETQYF. The CDR3 nucleotides are TGTGCCATCAGCCGCTATAGCGGAAACGAAGAGACCCAGTACTTC.

The chain joins TRBV6-1 to TRBJ2-7, with D perhaps matching TRBD1 (6 bases). There are 13 residues in the CDR3. Germline V lookup: CDR1 MNHNS, CDR2 SASEGT. Trimming cost V 3 bases and J 3 bases, with 9 bases left between them. The CDR3 DNA reads as TGTGCCAGCAGTGAGGGACACTTCTACGAGCAGTACTTC. This sequence encodes CASSEGHFYEQYF.